This T cell receptor (beta chain) is drawn from a study of cytomegalovirus exposure and HLA in healthy donors. The study's findings and limits: With later analysis, a missense DCLRE1C variant became linked to TCR beta V- and J-gene trimming.

This clone was observed a handful of times. The antigen is unknown. The primer mix had 60 Vbeta and 13 Jbeta primers. TCRdb's copy holds only in-frame clones and misses some; the assay was immunoSEQ multiplex PCR. The sample lists approximately 160,000 clones, about 64% occurring once. This clonotype was sampled from a man in his fifties in good health and CMV-seronegative. Sequenced material: PBMCs.

The CDR3: CASSQDSAFYGYTF. DNA for the CDR3: TGCGCCAGCAGCCAAGATTCAGCGTTCTATGGCTACACCTTC. The chain joins TRBV4-1 to TRBJ1-2; D not certain. Trimming took off 0 bases at V and 4 bases at J, with 9 bases between the two ends. Germline CDR1 reads MGHRA; CDR2 reads YSYEKL. The CDR3 has 14 residues.